This T cell receptor (beta chain) was documented in a study of graft-versus-host responses after intestinal transplantation. Using immunoSEQ multiplex PCR, the repertoire was profiled, and TCRdb retains in-frame clones only, with some absent. The sample consists of some 15,000 clones, approximately 80% of them appearing once. The V end was cut by 0 bases, the J end by 2 bases, with 5 bases between. Looked up from germline, CDR1 is LNHNV and CDR2 is YYDKDF (reference sequence). The CDR3 contains 15 residues. Study observations and caveats: Early post-transplant HvG declines tracked with peak circulating GvH clone levels.

As concerns this clone: What it binds is unknown.

Intraepithelial and lamina propria lymphocytes were released after the graft tissue was processed. The chain employs TRBV15 and TRBJ1-6, with D unclear. Sequenced here: ileum tissue, sampled about 86 weeks after intestinal transplantation. The receptor comes from a human patient who received an intestinal transplant, so some T cells may come from the graft donor. CDR3 sequence reads: CATSRDTTYNSPLHF. Written as DNA, the CDR3 is TGTGCCACCAGCAGAGATACGACCTATAATTCACCCCTCCACTTT.